The 4 T cell receptor beta chains presented below share a single source sample, sequenced in a study of blood T cell repertoires in COVID-19. Measured with immunoSEQ multiplex PCR; TCRdb has only the in-frame clones, and not every one. The data contain 150,000 to 250,000 clones, around 81% of them singletons. Input material: PBMCs or T cells enriched from blood (not recorded which). These receptors were taken from a middle-aged man who had recovered from COVID-19.

The V and J genes are TRBV5-4 and TRBJ1-2; 10 nucleotides match TRBD1. Germline V gene sequence: CDR1 SGHNT, CDR2 YYREEE (reference sequence). J gave up 8 bases and V 0 bases, and 7 bases lay outside the gene matches. This CDR3 contains 15 residues. CDR3 nucleotide sequence: TGTGCCAGCAGCTTGGACCGGGACAGGGGAAGGGGCTACACCTTC. The encoded protein is CASSLDRDRGRGYTF. Together with reference TRBV5-4 and TRBJ1-2, the CDR3 gives the full variable domain: ETGVTQSPTHLIKTRGQQVTLRCSSQSGHNTVSWYQQALGQGPQFIFQYYREEENGRGNFPPRFSGLQFPNYSSELNVNALELDDSALYLCASSLDRDRGRGYTFGSGTRLTVV.

The chain is built from TRBV19 and TRBJ2-1, with 10 bases lining up with TRBD2. V dropped 6 bases and J dropped 4; count of bases not matched to a gene: 6. This CDR3 contains 15 residues. Germline loops: CDR1 LNHDA, CDR2 SQIVND (reference sequence). Here the CDR3 DNA reads TGTGCCAGTAGGATCGGGACTAGCGCGTACAATGAGCAGTTCTTC. Translating gives CASRIGTSAYNEQFF.

The chain has TRBV5-5 and TRBJ2-2; D perhaps matches TRBD2 (5 bases). Germline loops: CDR1 SGHKS, CDR2 YYEKEE (reference sequence). Trimming shortened V by 0 bases and J by 1 base, and 7 bases separated the two germline ends. The CDR3 is 15 amino acids. CDR3 in amino acids: CASSLGRENTGELFF. CDR3 bases: TGTGCCAGCAGCTTGGGCCGGGAGAACACCGGGGAGCTGTTTTTT.

The rearrangement links TRBV7-9 to TRBJ1-1; no firm D call. There are 14 residues in the CDR3. The V end lost 2 bases, the J end lost 3 bases, and 10 bases lay between the germline ends. Per the germline V gene, CDR1 is SEHNR and CDR2 is FQNEAQ (reference sequence). The CDR3 DNA reads as TGTGCCAGCAGCTTACTAGGCGGGGACACTGAAGCTTTCTTT. Encoded protein: CASSLLGGDTEAFF.